The sequence of this T cell receptor beta chain was determined in a study of glioma-infiltrating T cells after dendritic cell vaccination. The protocol was immunoSEQ multiplex PCR, while the TCRdb copy is restricted to in-frame clones and leaves out a portion. The sample yields about 73,000 clones, roughly 82% seen once. Germline V gives CDR1 SNHLY, CDR2 FYNNEI. This CDR3 region has 14 residues. The V end lost 1 base, the J end lost 5 bases, and 9 bases lay between the germline ends. This rearrangement joins TRBV2 to TRBJ2-1; no definite D call. The starting material was blood, obtained before dendritic cell vaccination. The clonotype originates from a human donor with glioblastoma. CDR3 coding DNA: TGTGCCAGCAGTGAAGTAACAGATAACAATGAGCAGTTCTTC. This gives the protein CASSEVTDNNEQFF.